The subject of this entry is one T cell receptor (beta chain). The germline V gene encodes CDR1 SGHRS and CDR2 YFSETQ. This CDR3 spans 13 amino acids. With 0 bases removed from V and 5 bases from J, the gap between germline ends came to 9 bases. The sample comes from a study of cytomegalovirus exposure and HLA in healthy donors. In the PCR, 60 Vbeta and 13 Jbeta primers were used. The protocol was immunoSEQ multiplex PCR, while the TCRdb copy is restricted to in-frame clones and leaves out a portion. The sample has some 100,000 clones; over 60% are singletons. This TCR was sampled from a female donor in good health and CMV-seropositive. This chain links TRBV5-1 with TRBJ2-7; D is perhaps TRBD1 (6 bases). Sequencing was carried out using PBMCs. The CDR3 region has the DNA TGCGCCAGCAGCTTGGACACAGGGAACGAGCAGTACTTC. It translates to CASSLDTGNEQYF.